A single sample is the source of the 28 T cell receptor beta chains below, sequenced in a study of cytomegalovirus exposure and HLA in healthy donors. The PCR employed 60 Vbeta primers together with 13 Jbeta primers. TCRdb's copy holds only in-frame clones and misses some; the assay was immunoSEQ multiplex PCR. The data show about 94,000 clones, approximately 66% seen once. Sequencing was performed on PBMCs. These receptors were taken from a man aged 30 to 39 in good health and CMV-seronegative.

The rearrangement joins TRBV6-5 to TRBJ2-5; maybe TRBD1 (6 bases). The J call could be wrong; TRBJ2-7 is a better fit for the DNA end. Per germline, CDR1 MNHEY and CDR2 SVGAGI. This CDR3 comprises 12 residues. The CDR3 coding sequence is TGTGCCAGCAGTCCCAGGGGCTACGAGCAGTACTTC. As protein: CASSPRGYEQYF.

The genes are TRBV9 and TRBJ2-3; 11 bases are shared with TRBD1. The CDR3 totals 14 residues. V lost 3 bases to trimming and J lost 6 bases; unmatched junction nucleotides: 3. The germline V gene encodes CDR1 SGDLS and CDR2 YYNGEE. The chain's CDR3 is CASSGTGGVDTQYF. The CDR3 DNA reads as TGTGCCAGCAGCGGGACAGGGGGCGTGGATACGCAGTATTTT.

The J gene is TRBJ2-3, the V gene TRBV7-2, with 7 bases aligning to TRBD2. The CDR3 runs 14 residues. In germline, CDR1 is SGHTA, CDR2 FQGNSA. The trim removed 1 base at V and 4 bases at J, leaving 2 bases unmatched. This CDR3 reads CASSLGLAADTQYF. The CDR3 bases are TGTGCCAGCAGCTTAGGGCTAGCGGCAGATACGCAGTATTTT.

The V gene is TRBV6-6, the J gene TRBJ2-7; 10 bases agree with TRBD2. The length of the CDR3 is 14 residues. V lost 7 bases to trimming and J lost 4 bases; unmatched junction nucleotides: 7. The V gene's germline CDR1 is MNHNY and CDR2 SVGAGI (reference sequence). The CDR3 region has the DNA TGTGCCAGCACCCCACTAGCGGGATTATACGAGCAGTACTTC. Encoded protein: CASTPLAGLYEQYF.

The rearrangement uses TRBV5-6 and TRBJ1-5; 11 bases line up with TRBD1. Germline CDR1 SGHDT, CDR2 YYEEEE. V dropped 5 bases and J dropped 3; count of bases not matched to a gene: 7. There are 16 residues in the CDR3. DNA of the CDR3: TGTGCCAGCAGTCCCGGGACAGGGGGACTCAATCAGCCCCAGCATTTT. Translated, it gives CASSPGTGGLNQPQHF. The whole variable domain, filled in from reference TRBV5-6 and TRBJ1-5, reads DAGVTQSPTHLIKTRGQQVTLRCSPKSGHDTVSWYQQALGQGPQFIFQYYEEEERQRGNFPDRFSGHQFPNYSSELNVNALLLGDSALYLCASSPGTGGLNQPQHFGDGTRLSIL.

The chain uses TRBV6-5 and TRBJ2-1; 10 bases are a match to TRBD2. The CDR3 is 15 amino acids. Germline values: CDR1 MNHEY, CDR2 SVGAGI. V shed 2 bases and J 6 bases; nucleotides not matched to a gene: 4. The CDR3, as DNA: TGTGCCAGCAGTTACGAAGCGGGGGGGCCCAATGAGCAGTTCTTC. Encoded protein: CASSYEAGGPNEQFF.

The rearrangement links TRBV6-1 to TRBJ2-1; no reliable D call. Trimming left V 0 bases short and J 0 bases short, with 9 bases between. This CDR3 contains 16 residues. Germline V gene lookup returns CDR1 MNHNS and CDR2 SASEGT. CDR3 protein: CASSEAPPSSYNEQFF. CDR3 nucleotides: TGTGCCAGCAGTGAAGCCCCCCCGAGCTCCTACAATGAGCAGTTCTTC.

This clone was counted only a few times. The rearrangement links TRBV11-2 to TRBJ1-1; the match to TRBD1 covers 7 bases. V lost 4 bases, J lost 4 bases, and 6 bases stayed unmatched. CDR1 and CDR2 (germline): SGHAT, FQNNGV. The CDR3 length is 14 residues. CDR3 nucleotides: TGTGCCAGCAGCTCACAGGGGTCGGGCACTGAAGCTTTCTTT. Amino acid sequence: CASSSQGSGTEAFF.

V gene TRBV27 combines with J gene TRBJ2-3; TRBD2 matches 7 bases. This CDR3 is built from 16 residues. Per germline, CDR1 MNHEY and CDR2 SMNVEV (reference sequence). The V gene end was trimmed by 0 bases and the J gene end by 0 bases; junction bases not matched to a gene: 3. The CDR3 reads CASSLSAGVSTDTQYF. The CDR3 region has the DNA TGTGCCAGCAGTTTATCGGCGGGGGTTAGCACAGATACGCAGTATTTT.

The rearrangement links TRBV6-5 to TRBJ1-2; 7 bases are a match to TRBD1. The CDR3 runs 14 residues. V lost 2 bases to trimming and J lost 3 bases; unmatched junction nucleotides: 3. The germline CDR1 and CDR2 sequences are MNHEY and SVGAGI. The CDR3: CASSYGDRDYGYTF. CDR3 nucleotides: TGTGCCAGCAGTTACGGCGACAGGGACTATGGCTACACCTTC.

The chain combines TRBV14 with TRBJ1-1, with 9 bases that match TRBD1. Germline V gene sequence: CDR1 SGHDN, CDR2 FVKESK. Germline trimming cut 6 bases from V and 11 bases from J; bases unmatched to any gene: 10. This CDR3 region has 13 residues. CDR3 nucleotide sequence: TGTGCCAGCAGGCTGGACAGGGGCTCCGGCGCTTTCTTT. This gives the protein CASRLDRGSGAFF.

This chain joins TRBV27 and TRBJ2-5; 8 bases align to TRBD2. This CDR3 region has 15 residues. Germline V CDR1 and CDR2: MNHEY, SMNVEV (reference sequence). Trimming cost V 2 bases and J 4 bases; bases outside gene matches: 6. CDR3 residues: CASSLMGLDGETQYF. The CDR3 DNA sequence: TGTGCCAGCAGTTTAATGGGACTAGATGGAGAGACCCAGTACTTC.

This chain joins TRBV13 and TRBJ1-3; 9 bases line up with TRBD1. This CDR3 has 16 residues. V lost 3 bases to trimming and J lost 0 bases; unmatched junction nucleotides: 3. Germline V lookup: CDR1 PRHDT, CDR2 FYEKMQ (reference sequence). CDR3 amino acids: CASSLGQGHSGNTIYF. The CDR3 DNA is TGTGCCAGCAGCTTGGGACAGGGCCACTCTGGAAACACCATATATTTT.

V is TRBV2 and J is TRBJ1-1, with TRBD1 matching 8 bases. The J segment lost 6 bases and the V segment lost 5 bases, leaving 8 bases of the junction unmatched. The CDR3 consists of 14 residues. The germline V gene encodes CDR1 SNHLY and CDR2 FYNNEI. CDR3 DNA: TGTGCCAGCAGTTATCGGACAGGGAAGGCTGAAGCTTTCTTT. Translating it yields CASSYRTGKAEAFF.

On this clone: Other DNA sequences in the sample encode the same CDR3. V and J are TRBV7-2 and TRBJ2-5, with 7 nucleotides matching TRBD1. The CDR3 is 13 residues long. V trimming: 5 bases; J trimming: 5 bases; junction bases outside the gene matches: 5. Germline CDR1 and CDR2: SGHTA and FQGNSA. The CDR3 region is CASSPGTVETQYF. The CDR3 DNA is TGTGCCAGCAGCCCAGGGACAGTTGAGACCCAGTACTTC.

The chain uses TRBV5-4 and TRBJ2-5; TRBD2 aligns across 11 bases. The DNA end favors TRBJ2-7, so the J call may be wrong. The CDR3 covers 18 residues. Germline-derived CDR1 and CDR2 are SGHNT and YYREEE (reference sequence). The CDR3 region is CASSFASSGRGTSYEQYF. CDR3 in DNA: TGTGCCAGCAGCTTCGCTAGTAGCGGGAGGGGCACGTCCTACGAGCAGTACTTC.

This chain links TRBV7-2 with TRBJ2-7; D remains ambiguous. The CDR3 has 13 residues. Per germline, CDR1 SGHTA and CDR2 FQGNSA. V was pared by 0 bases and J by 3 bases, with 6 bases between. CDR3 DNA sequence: TGTGCCAGCAGCTTAGCCAGGTTCTACGAGCAGTACTTC. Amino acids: CASSLARFYEQYF.

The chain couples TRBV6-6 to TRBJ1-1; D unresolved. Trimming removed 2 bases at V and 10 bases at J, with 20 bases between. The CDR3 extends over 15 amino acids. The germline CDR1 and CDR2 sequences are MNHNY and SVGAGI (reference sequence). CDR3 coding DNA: TGTGCCAGCAGTTACCCCCCCGCAAAGTTTTTCGGAGCTTTCTTT. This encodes CASSYPPAKFFGAFF.

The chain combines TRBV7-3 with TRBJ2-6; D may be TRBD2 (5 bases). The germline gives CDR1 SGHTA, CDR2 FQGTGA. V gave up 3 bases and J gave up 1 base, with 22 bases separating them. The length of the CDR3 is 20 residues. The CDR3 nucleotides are TGTGCCAGCAGCTTCCTCACGGGGATGGTTCAAGGGTCTGGGGCCAACGTCCTGACTTTC. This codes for CASSFLTGMVQGSGANVLTF.

CDR3 amino acids: CSVVHRAGNTIYF. The CDR3 coding sequence is TGCAGCGTTGTTCACAGGGCTGGAAACACCATATATTTT. The chain combines TRBV29-1 with TRBJ1-3, with D perhaps TRBD1 (6 bases). CDR1 SQVTM and CDR2 ANQGSEA come from the germline V gene. CDR3 size: 13 residues. V was trimmed by 4 bases and J by 2 bases, leaving 9 bases between them.

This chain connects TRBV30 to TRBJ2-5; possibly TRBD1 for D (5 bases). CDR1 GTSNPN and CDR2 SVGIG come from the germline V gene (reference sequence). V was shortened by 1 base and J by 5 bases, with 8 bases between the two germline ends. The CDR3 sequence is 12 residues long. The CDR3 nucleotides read TGTGCCTGGAGTGCAGGGCAGGAGACCCAGTACTTC. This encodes CAWSAGQETQYF.

CDR3 amino acids: CASSSRTGGRETQYF. In DNA form, the CDR3 reads TGTGCCAGCAGCTCCCGGACAGGGGGGAGGGAGACCCAGTACTTC. The chain couples TRBV9 to TRBJ2-5, with TRBD1 matching over 10 bases. Per the germline V gene, CDR1 is SGDLS and CDR2 is YYNGEE. This CDR3 has 15 residues. The V segment lost 4 bases and the J segment 5 bases; nucleotides outside the gene matches: 8.

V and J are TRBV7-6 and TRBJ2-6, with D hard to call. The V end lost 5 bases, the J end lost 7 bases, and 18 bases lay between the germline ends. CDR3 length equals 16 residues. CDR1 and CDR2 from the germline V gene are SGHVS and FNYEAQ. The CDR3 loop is CASSPVIGSKANVLTF. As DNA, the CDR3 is TGTGCCAGCAGCCCCGTAATCGGGTCTAAAGCCAACGTCCTGACTTTC.

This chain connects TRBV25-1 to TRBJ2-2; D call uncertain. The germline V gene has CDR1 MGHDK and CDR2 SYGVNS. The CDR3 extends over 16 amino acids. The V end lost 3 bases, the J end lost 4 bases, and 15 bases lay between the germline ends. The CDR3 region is CASSDQISRSTGELFF. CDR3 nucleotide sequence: TGTGCCAGCAGTGACCAGATTAGCAGATCCACCGGGGAGCTGTTTTTT.

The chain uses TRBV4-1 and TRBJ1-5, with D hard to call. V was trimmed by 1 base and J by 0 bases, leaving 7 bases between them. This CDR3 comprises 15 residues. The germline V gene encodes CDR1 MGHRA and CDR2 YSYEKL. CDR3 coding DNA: TGCGCCAGCAGCCAAGTTGACTTTAGCAATCAGCCCCAGCATTTT. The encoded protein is CASSQVDFSNQPQHF.

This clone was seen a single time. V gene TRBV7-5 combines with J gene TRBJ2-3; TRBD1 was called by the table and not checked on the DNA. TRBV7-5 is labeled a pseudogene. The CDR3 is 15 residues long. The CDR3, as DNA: TGTGCCAGAAGCCCCGGACAGGGGGCCACAGATACGCAGTATTTT. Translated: CARSPGQGATDTQYF.

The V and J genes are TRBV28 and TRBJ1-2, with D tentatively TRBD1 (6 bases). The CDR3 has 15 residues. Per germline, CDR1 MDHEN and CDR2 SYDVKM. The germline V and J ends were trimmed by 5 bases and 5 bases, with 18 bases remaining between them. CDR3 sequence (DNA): TGTGCCAGCAGTCCGAGAGACAGGAGAGTGTATGGCTACACCTTC. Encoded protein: CASSPRDRRVYGYTF.

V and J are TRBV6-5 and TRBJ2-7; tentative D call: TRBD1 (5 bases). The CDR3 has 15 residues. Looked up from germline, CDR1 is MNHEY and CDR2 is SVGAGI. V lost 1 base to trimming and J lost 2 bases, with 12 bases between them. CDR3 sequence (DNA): TGTGCCAGCAGTTACTTATTAGGGGTTCCCTACGAGCAGTACTTC. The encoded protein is CASSYLLGVPYEQYF.